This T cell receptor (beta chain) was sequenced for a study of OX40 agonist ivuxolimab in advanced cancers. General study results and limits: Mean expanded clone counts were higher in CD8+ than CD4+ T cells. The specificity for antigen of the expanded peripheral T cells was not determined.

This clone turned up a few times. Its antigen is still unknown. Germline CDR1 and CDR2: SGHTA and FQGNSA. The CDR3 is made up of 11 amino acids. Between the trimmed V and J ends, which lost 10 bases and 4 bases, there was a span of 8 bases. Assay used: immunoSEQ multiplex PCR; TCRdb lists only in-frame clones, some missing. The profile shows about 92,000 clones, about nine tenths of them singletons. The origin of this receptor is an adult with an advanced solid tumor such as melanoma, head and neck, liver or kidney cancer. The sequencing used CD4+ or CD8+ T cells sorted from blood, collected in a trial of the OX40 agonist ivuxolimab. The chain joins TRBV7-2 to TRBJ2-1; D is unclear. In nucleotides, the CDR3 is TGTGCCACCCGTCTTTACAATGAGCAGTTCTTC. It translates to CATRLYNEQFF.